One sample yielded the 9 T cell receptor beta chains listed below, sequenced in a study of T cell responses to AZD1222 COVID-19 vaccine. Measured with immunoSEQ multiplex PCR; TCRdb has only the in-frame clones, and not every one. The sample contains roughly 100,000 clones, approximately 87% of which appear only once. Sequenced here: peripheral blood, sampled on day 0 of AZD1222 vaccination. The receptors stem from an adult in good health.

In DNA form, the CDR3 reads TGTGCCAGCTCACCACAAGACCCAGCTACTATTAATGAAAAACTGTTTTTT. This gives the protein CASSPQDPATINEKLFF. The V and J genes are TRBV18 and TRBJ1-4; D gene uncertain. The CDR3 runs 17 residues. V was shortened by 1 base and J by 4 bases, with 16 bases between the two germline ends. CDR1 is KGHSH, CDR2 LQKENI, per germline.

This CDR3 is CSVKTGSNTEAFF. CDR3 DNA sequence: TGCAGCGTCAAGACAGGCTCGAACACTGAAGCTTTCTTT. V and J are TRBV29-1 and TRBJ1-1, with a possible D match to TRBD1 (6 bases). The germline gives CDR1 SQVTM, CDR2 ANQGSEA. V was shortened by 6 bases and J by 1 base, with 12 bases between the two germline ends. The CDR3 length is 13 residues. The full variable domain, its missing parts supplied by reference TRBV29-1 and TRBJ1-1, is SAVISQKPSRDICQRGTSLTIQCQVDSQVTMMFWYRQQPGQSLTLIATANQGSEATYESGFVIDKFPISRPNLTFSTLTVSNMSPEDSSIYLCSVKTGSNTEAFFGQGTRLTVV.

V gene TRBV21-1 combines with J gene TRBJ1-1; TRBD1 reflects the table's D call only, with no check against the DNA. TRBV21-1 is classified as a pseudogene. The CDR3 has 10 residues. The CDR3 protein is CASGAVGPFF. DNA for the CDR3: TGTGCCAGCGGGGCCGTCGGCCCCTTTTTT.

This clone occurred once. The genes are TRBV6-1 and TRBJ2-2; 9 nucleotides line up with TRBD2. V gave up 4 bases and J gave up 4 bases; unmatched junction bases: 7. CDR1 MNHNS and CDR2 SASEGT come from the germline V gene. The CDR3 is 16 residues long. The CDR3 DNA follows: TGTGCCAGCAGTGCGTTAGCGGGAGTGGGCACCGGGGAGCTGTTTTTT. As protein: CASSALAGVGTGELFF.

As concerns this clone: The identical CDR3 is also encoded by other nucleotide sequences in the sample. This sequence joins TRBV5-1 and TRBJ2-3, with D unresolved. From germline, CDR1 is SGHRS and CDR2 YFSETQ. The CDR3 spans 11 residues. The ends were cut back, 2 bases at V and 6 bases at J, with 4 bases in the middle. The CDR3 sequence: CASSLSDTQYF. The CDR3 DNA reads TGCGCCAGCAGCTTATCCGATACGCAGTATTTT.

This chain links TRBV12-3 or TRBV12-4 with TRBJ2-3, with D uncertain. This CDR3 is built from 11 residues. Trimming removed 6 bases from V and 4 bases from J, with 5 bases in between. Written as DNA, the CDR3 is TGTGCCAGCAGGTCCCCAGATACGCAGTATTTT. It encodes CASRSPDTQYF.

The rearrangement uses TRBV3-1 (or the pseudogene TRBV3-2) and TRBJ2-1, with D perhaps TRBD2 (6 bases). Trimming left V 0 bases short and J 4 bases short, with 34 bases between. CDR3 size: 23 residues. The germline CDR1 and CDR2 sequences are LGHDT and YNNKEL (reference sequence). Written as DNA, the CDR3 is TGTGCCAGCAGCCAAGATAACGGGAACAGGAGGCCGCGGGGAGGATCGGCTTACAATGAGCAGTTCTTC. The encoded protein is CASSQDNGNRRPRGGSAYNEQFF.

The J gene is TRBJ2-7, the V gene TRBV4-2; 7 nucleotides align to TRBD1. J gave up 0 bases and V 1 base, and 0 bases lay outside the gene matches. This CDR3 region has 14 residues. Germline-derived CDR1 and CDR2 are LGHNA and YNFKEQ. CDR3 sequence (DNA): TGTGCCAGCAGCCAAGGGGACAGCTCCTACGAGCAGTACTTC. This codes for CASSQGDSSYEQYF.

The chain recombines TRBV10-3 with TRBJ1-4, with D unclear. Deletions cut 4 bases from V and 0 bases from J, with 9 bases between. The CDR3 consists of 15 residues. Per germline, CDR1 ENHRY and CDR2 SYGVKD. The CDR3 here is CAISAQAATNEKLFF. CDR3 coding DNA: TGTGCCATCAGTGCCCAGGCCGCAACTAATGAAAAACTGTTTTTT.